This TCR beta chain was observed in a study of radiotherapy plus CTLA-4 blockade in lung cancer. A remark on this clone: What it recognizes is unknown.

Sequencing was performed with immunoSEQ multiplex PCR; in TCRdb, only in-frame clones are kept and a portion is missing. The sample carries tens of thousands of clones, about four fifths recorded once. Findings and limits, study-wide: Subsequent to radiotherapy plus ipilimumab, tumor-derived TCR clones underwent expansion in blood.

The germline gives CDR1 LNHDA, CDR2 SQIVND (reference sequence). V dropped 6 bases and J dropped 7; count of bases not matched to a gene: 14. The CDR3 spans 16 residues. Chemo-refractory metastatic non-small-cell lung cancer patients underwent focal radiation alongside CTLA-4 blockade with ipilimumab. This receptor was taken from a human donor with non-small cell lung cancer who had stable disease on radiotherapy plus ipilimumab. The starting material was peripheral blood, obtained from a patient treated with radiotherapy plus ipilimumab. The chain couples TRBV19 to TRBJ2-2; 7 bases align to TRBD2. The CDR3 reads CASSPPLGGLVGELFF. The CDR3 DNA reads TGTGCCAGTAGCCCCCCTTTGGGAGGGCTCGTCGGGGAGCTGTTTTTT.